A single sample is the source of the 11 T cell receptor beta chains below, sequenced in a study of T cell clones after liver transplantation. Data came from immunoSEQ multiplex PCR; TCRdb stores just in-frame clones and leaves some out. The sample consists of nearly 55,000 clones, less than 85% of them appearing once. The material sequenced was CD4+ T cells from blood, taken before liver transplant. These receptors were obtained from a human donor who received a liver transplant.

This chain joins TRBV7-2 and TRBJ2-3; 14 positions agree with TRBD2. The CDR3 contains 14 residues. Germline V gene data show CDR1 as SGHTA and CDR2 as FQGNSA. The V and J ends lost 5 bases and 10 bases, in that order; junction bases with no gene match: 5. CDR3 amino acids: CASSPGLAGDPQYF. CDR3 bases: TGTGCCAGCAGCCCGGGACTAGCGGGGGATCCGCAGTATTTT. The full variable domain, rest sourced from reference TRBV7-2 and TRBJ2-3, is GAGVSQSPSNKVTEKGKDVELRCDPISGHTALYWYRQSLGQGLEFLIYFQGNSAPDKSGLPSDRFSAERTGGSVSTLTIQRTQQEDSAVYLCASSPGLAGDPQYFGPGTRLTVL.

V usage is TRBV5-1 and J usage is TRBJ1-5; TRBD1 is a possible D gene (5 bases). Germline assignment: CDR1 SGHRS and CDR2 YFSETQ. The CDR3 extends over 13 amino acids. V lost 4 bases to trimming and J lost 4 bases, with 9 bases between them. This chain's CDR3 is CASSTGPNQPQHF. The CDR3, as DNA: TGCGCCAGCAGCACGGGACCGAATCAGCCCCAGCATTTT.

The rearrangement uses TRBV7-8 and TRBJ1-4, with TRBD1 as a possible D gene (6 bases). Trimming left V 1 base short and J 3 bases short, with 6 bases between. The CDR3 sequence is 14 residues long. The germline V gene encodes CDR1 SGHVS and CDR2 FQNEAQ. DNA for the CDR3: TGTGCCAGCAGCTTAGGGACAGCTAATGAAAAACTGTTTTTT. Protein sequence: CASSLGTANEKLFF.

The chain is built from TRBV2 and TRBJ1-5, with a weak D call TRBD1 (6 bases). V lost 6 bases to trimming and J lost 7 bases, with 16 bases between them. Germline V CDR1 and CDR2: SNHLY, FYNNEI. There are 14 residues in the CDR3. The CDR3 region has the DNA TGTGCCAGCAGGTTTCGGGACAACCTCCAGCCCCAGCATTTT. Its protein product is CASRFRDNLQPQHF.

The chain uses TRBV15 and TRBJ2-5; 9 bases line up with TRBD2. The CDR3 contains 19 residues. Germline V gives CDR1 LNHNV, CDR2 YYDKDF (reference sequence). The V segment lost 0 bases and the J segment 2 bases; nucleotides outside the gene matches: 13. CDR3 sequence reads: CATSREFPSGAFGQETQYF. CDR3 in DNA: TGTGCCACCAGCAGAGAATTTCCTAGCGGGGCATTCGGGCAAGAGACCCAGTACTTC.

This chain connects TRBV4-3 to TRBJ2-5; 11 bases agree with TRBD2. V was clipped by 3 bases and J by 4 bases; unmatched bases: 13. Germline CDR1 is LGHNA and CDR2 is YSLEER. The length of the CDR3 is 18 residues. This CDR3 reads CASSQSFGSGRALETQYF. The CDR3 DNA reads as TGCGCCAGCAGCCAGTCTTTCGGTAGCGGGAGGGCCTTAGAGACCCAGTACTTC.

This chain connects TRBV7-2 to TRBJ1-2, with 7 bases fitting TRBD1. J was trimmed by 6 bases and V by 6 bases; bases with no gene match: 7. Germline V gene lookup returns CDR1 SGHTA and CDR2 FQGNSA. The CDR3 is made up of 13 amino acids. The CDR3 coding sequence is TGTGCCAGCAGGTACACCGGGACAGATGGCTACACCTTC. It specifies CASRYTGTDGYTF.

This chain uses TRBV4-3 with TRBJ1-2; 9 nucleotides line up with TRBD1. V dropped 0 bases and J dropped 8; count of bases not matched to a gene: 19. CDR3 length equals 19 residues. CDR1 and CDR2 (germline): LGHNA, YSLEER. CDR3: CASSQDLAGTGRGGRGYTF. CDR3 DNA: TGCGCCAGCAGCCAAGATCTCGCCGGGACAGGGCGAGGGGGGCGAGGCTACACCTTC.

This chain uses TRBV7-2 with TRBJ2-7, with TRBD2 identical over 8 bases. Per germline, CDR1 SGHTA and CDR2 FQGNSA. The CDR3 totals 13 residues. The CDR3: CASGGGPSYEQYF. CDR3 nucleotides: TGTGCGAGCGGCGGGGGGCCTTCCTACGAGCAGTACTTC.

J is TRBJ2-7 and V is TRBV7-2; maybe TRBD1 (6 bases). Germline-derived CDR1 and CDR2 are SGHTA and FQGNSA. Trimming took 2 bases from V and 4 from J, leaving 12 bases between them. The length of the CDR3 is 14 residues. CDR3 in DNA: TGTGCCAGCAGCTTAACAGGGTACGGGTACGAGCAGTACTTC. It specifies CASSLTGYGYEQYF.

J is TRBJ2-3 and V is TRBV5-1; D remains ambiguous. Per germline, CDR1 SGHRS and CDR2 YFSETQ. This CDR3 contains 13 residues. Deletions cut 4 bases from V and 11 bases from J, with 17 bases between. The DNA for the CDR3 is TGCGCCAGCAGCCCCTATACGGCCGCCTTGCAGTATTTT. Its protein product is CASSPYTAALQYF.